One sample yielded the 12 T cell receptor beta chains listed below, sequenced in a study of blood T cell repertoires in COVID-19. The table came from immunoSEQ multiplex PCR; TCRdb's copy has only in-frame clones and leaves some out. This sample yields roughly 70,000 clones, of which 80% to 95% are seen a single time; around 13% belongs to the top ten. Sequenced material: peripheral blood. Receptors were obtained from a human donor with active COVID-19. The donor label of this sample is uncertain.

This sequence joins TRBV7-8 and TRBJ1-4; a weak D match, TRBD1 (6 bases). V was cut by 0 bases and J by 4 bases, with 12 bases left in between. The CDR3 is 16 residues long. Germline V gene sequence: CDR1 SGHVS, CDR2 FQNEAQ. Written as DNA, the CDR3 is TGTGCCAGCAGCTTAGCGCGTGGACAGAATAATGAAAAACTGTTTTTT. It specifies CASSLARGQNNEKLFF.

The V gene is TRBV28, the J gene TRBJ1-4; 9 positions match TRBD1. J was trimmed by 8 bases and V by 5 bases; bases with no gene match: 6. CDR1 is MDHEN and CDR2 is SYDVKM in the germline V gene. There are 14 residues in the CDR3. DNA of the CDR3: TGTGCCAGCAGTGAACAGGGGGCAGTGGAAAAACTGTTTTTT. The encoded protein is CASSEQGAVEKLFF.

V usage is TRBV4-3 and J usage is TRBJ2-3; 9 bases are shared with TRBD2. Trimming cost V 7 bases and J 0 bases; bases outside gene matches: 5. The germline V gene encodes CDR1 LGHNA and CDR2 YSLEER. The CDR3 spans 15 residues. The CDR3 coding sequence is TGCGCCAGCACCGCGACTAGCGGTAGCACAGATACGCAGTATTTT. This encodes CASTATSGSTDTQYF.

This chain uses TRBV7-9 with TRBJ1-1; no reliable D call. The V gene's germline CDR1 is SEHNR and CDR2 FQNEAQ (reference sequence). V was trimmed by 1 base and J by 8 bases, leaving 5 bases between them. The CDR3 consists of 11 residues. The CDR3 reads CASSLVLEAFF. In DNA form, the CDR3 reads TGTGCCAGCAGCTTAGTCCTAGAAGCTTTCTTT.

In its sample, this clone was seen once. The J gene is TRBJ1-2, the V gene TRBV7-2; unclear D gene. CDR1 is SGHTA and CDR2 is FQGNSA in the germline V gene. V shed 1 base and J shed 1 base, with 10 bases lying between them. The CDR3 is made up of 15 amino acids. The CDR3 is CASSLEMRDNYGYTF. The CDR3 DNA sequence: TGTGCCAGCAGCTTAGAAATGAGGGATAACTATGGCTACACCTTC.

This chain joins TRBV23-1 and TRBJ2-5; TRBD1 aligns across 9 bases. TRBV23-1 is labeled an ORF, and its function is uncertain. V shed 6 bases and J 5 bases; nucleotides not matched to a gene: 13. The CDR3 is 16 amino acids. The CDR3 bases are TGCGCCAGCAGAGTTCCACAGGGGGCTGAGTTTGAGACCCAGTACTTC. Encoded protein: CASRVPQGAEFETQYF.

The V and J genes are TRBV29-1 and TRBJ2-2; no definite D call. This CDR3 has 12 residues. V lost 4 bases and J 4 bases, leaving 7 bases between the germline ends. Germline loops: CDR1 SQVTM, CDR2 ANQGSEA. CDR3: CSVVPSTGELFF. CDR3 coding DNA: TGCAGCGTTGTCCCTTCCACCGGGGAGCTGTTTTTT.

This clone was seen a few times. The chain employs TRBV6-4 and TRBJ2-6; no reliable D call. V was cut by 4 bases and J by 0 bases, with 7 bases left in between. The CDR3 extends over 15 amino acids. Germline values: CDR1 MRHNA, CDR2 SNTAGT. The CDR3, as DNA: TGTGCCAGCAGTGCCAATCCCTCTGGGGCCAACGTCCTGACTTTC. It yields the protein CASSANPSGANVLTF.

In its sample, this clone was seen once. V and J are TRBV6-2 or TRBV6-3 and TRBJ1-2, with D unclear. The CDR3 extends over 14 amino acids. The ends were cut back, 0 bases at V and 4 bases at J, with 9 bases in the middle. CDR1 is MNHEY and CDR2 is SVGEGT in the germline V gene. CDR3 sequence reads: CASSYSNGAYGYTF. DNA of the CDR3: TGTGCCAGCAGTTACTCGAACGGTGCCTATGGCTACACCTTC.

This sequence joins TRBV10-3 and TRBJ2-7; D possibly corresponds to TRBD2 (5 bases). This CDR3 spans 14 amino acids. Looked up from germline, CDR1 is ENHRY and CDR2 is SYGVKD. Trimming removed 3 bases at V and 3 bases at J, with 12 bases between. The DNA of the CDR3 is TGTGCCATCAGTGAAGGAGAACTAGTCTACGAGCAGTACTTC. Protein: CAISEGELVYEQYF.

The chain recombines TRBV5-4 with TRBJ1-1; TRBD1 agrees at 8 bases. The CDR3 consists of 17 residues. The germline V gene has CDR1 SGHNT and CDR2 YYREEE (reference sequence). Unmatched junction bases numbered 11, after V lost 4 bases and J lost 0 bases. The CDR3 nucleotides read TGTGCCAGCAGCCCCGGACAGGGAAATCTCATGAACACTGAAGCTTTCTTT. Amino acids: CASSPGQGNLMNTEAFF.

This clone has a single count. The V gene is TRBV9, the J gene TRBJ2-1, with D possibly TRBD2 on 6 matching bases. Trimming cost V 4 bases and J 9 bases, with 17 bases left between them. The CDR3 totals 14 residues. Looked up from germline, CDR1 is SGDLS and CDR2 is YYNGEE. The CDR3 nucleotides read TGTGCCAGCAGCCCACGACTAGGGTTCGGTGAGCAGTTCTTC. Its translation is CASSPRLGFGEQFF.